This T cell receptor beta chain was documented in a study of glioma-infiltrating T cells after dendritic cell vaccination. Indicated time point: after dendritic cell vaccination, including at tumor progression/relapse. Details on this clone: At one boundary the junction diverges from the germline segment, which might be a read error.

Here immunoSEQ multiplex PCR was the method, and the copy in TCRdb shows in-frame clones only, minus some. Among approximately 99,000 clones listed, 80% were seen once. The specimen comprised blood, sampled after dendritic cell vaccination. This clonotype was sampled from a human donor with glioblastoma.

Here the CDR3 DNA reads TGCGCCAGCAGTGCCGGGACAGGGACCTATGGCTACACCTTC. This sequence encodes CASSAGTGTYGYTF. The rearrangement joins TRBV6-1 to TRBJ1-2, with 9 nucleotides matching TRBD1. This CDR3 has 14 amino acids. Germline assignment: CDR1 MNHNS and CDR2 SASEGT.